This TCR beta chain was observed in a study of blood T cell repertoires in COVID-19. Germline lookup yields CDR1 SGHVS and CDR2 FQNEAQ. V was clipped by 5 bases and J by 4 bases; unmatched bases: 7. The CDR3 has 15 amino acids. The table came from immunoSEQ multiplex PCR; TCRdb's copy has only in-frame clones and leaves some out. This sample carries roughly 150,000 clones, roughly 84% of them seen once, and the ten largest clones take roughly 5%. This clone was seen more than once but under ten times. V is TRBV7-8 and J is TRBJ1-4; 7 bases align to TRBD1. The origin of this receptor is a man between 65 and 85 years old who had been exposed to COVID-19. The specimen sequenced was PBMCs or T cells enriched from blood (not recorded which). CDR3 sequence: CASSHGTAINEKLFF. As DNA, the CDR3 is TGTGCCAGCAGCCACGGGACAGCTATTAATGAAAAACTGTTTTTT.